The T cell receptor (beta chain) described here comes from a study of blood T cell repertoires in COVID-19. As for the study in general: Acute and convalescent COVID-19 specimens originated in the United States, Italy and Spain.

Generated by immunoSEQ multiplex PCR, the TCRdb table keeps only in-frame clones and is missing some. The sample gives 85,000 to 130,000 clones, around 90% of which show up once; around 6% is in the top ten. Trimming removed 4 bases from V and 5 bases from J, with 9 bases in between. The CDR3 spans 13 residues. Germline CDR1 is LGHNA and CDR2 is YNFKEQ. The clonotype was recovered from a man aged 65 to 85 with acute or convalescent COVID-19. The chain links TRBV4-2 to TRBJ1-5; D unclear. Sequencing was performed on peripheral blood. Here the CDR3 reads CASSRSRDQPQHF. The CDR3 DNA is TGTGCCAGCAGCCGCTCGCGCGATCAGCCCCAGCATTTT.